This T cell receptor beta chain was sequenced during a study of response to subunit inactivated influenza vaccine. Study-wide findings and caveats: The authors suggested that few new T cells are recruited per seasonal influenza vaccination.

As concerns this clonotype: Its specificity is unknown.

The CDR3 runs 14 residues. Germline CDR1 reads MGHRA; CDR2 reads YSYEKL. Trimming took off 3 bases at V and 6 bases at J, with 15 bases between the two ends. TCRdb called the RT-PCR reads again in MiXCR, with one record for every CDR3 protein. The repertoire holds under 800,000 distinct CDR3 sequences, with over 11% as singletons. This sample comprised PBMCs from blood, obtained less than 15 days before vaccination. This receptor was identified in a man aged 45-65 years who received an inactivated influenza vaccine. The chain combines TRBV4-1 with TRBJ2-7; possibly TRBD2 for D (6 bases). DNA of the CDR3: TGCGCCAGCAGCCAGAGGGACGGGGACTTCGAGCAGTACTTC. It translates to CASSQRDGDFEQYF.